The clone carrying this TCR beta chain was seen a handful of times. Its antigen is still unknown. Germline-derived CDR1 and CDR2 are SGHDN and FVKESK. V was clipped by 1 base and J by 2 bases; unmatched bases: 13. CDR3 length equals 18 residues. The data were taken from a study of coeliac disease. Study conclusions and caveats: In active celiac disease, intraepithelial and lamina propria TRB and TRG repertoires were less clonal than controls. The authors considered this approach unsuitable for unbiased detection of gliadin-specific T cells.

The table came from immunoSEQ multiplex PCR; TCRdb's copy has only in-frame clones and leaves some out. Altogether fewer than 6,000 clones are present, about four fifths being singletons, with the ten largest covering roughly 4.6%. The V call is TRBV14, the J call TRBJ2-7; 8 bases map to TRBD2. The sample taken for sequencing was lamina propria lymphocytes from the gut. The TCR sequence derives from a woman between 18 and 29 years old with active celiac disease. The CDR3 spells CASSQATGGDLLPYEQYF. CDR3 in DNA: TGTGCCAGCAGCCAAGCGACGGGGGGGGACCTACTCCCCTACGAGCAGTACTTC.